These 14 T cell receptor beta chains came from one sample sequenced in a study of metastatic and nonmetastatic thyroid tumors. There were no patients who had received any treatment before thyroid surgery. MiXCR was used by TCRdb to re-call the PCR reads. The sample comprises under 60,000 clones, 22% of which are singletons, and approximately 3.8% rests with the top ten. The sequencing input was blood. Every receptor here comes from a male donor with papillary thyroid cancer or a benign thyroid nodule (not recorded which). Some clones in this sample may be carry-over from other donors' samples.

This clone was observed at least ten times. A read error is likely, as this CDR3 ends without the conserved phenylalanine or tryptophan. The chain joins TRBV4-2 to TRBJ2-1, with 9 bases identical to TRBD2. The CDR3 loop spans 16 amino acids. Germline assignment: CDR1 LGHNA and CDR2 YNFKEQ. V dropped 5 bases and J dropped 1; count of bases not matched to a gene: 6. CDR3 protein: CASSGAGGSSYNEQFL. The CDR3 DNA reads TGTGCCAGCAGCGGCGCGGGAGGGTCGTCCTACAATGAGCAGTTCCTC.

The count of this clone is one. The chain has TRBV7-6 and TRBJ2-2; D gene unclear. V was shortened by 5 bases and J by 9 bases, with 19 bases between the two germline ends. Germline CDR1 reads SGHVS; CDR2 reads FNYEAQ. This CDR3 has 15 residues. CDR3 coding DNA: TGTGCCAGCAGCCCCGGACCCCCCCCAGACCGGGAGCTGTTTTTT. Translation: CASSPGPPPDRELFF.

This clone has only a few counts. The chain carries TRBV10-1 and TRBJ2-1, with TRBD2 matching over 14 bases. The CDR3 is 16 residues long. Trimming took 5 bases from V and 10 from J; bases not matched to a gene: 10. Per the germline V gene, CDR1 is WNHNN and CDR2 is SYGVQD (reference sequence). The CDR3 region has the DNA TGCGCCAGCAGTCCTCCGGGACTAGCGGGAGTGGGAGAGCAGTTCTTC. Encoded protein: CASSPPGLAGVGEQFF.

This clone was observed many times. The CDR3 sequence is CASSSGASTDTQYF. As DNA, the CDR3 is TGTGCCAGCAGCTCAGGGGCCAGCACAGATACGCAGTATTTT. The J gene is TRBJ2-3, the V gene TRBV6-1; possibly TRBD1 for D (6 bases). The CDR3 length is 14 residues. CDR1 and CDR2 (germline): MNHNS, SASEGT. The ends were cut back, 6 bases at V and 0 bases at J, with 10 bases in the middle.

This clone has at least ten counts. The chain links TRBV12-3 or TRBV12-4 to TRBJ1-2, with 8 bases aligning to TRBD1. V gave up 5 bases and J gave up 6 bases; unmatched junction bases: 8. The CDR3 is 14 amino acids. This chain's CDR3 is CASSIQGAGDGYTF. CDR3 in DNA: TGTGCCAGCAGTATCCAGGGGGCGGGTGATGGCTACACCTTC.

This clone turned up a few times. The chain combines TRBV5-4 with TRBJ2-3; weak D call: TRBD2 (5 bases). This CDR3 region has 20 residues. CDR1 and CDR2 (germline): SGHNT, YYREEE (reference sequence). V dropped 0 bases and J dropped 0 bases, with 23 bases sitting between them. The CDR3 sequence: CASSLGAPIDGVTSTDTQYF. DNA of the CDR3: TGTGCCAGCAGCTTGGGGGCCCCAATAGACGGGGTCACTAGCACAGATACGCAGTATTTT.

This clone has a count of ten or more. The V gene is TRBV5-4, the J gene TRBJ2-7; D is tentatively TRBD1 or TRBD2 (5 bases each). The CDR3 is 13 residues long. V was pared by 4 bases and J by 3 bases, with 11 bases between. CDR1 SGHNT and CDR2 YYREEE come from the germline V gene (reference sequence). The CDR3 DNA reads TGTGCCAGCAGCAGGGACCGACGCTACGAGCAGTACTTC. Translation gives CASSRDRRYEQYF.

This CDR3 reads CSARLRELTGNTIYF. DNA for the CDR3: TGCAGTGCTAGATTGAGGGAGCTCACTGGAAACACCATATATTTT. The chain couples TRBV20-1 to TRBJ1-3; D not resolved. The length of the CDR3 is 15 residues. Trimming took 2 bases from V and 2 from J, leaving 13 bases between them. In germline, CDR1 is DFQATT, CDR2 SNEGSKA (reference sequence).

The rearrangement joins TRBV4-1 to TRBJ2-7; 8 nucleotides match TRBD1. V was pared by 0 bases and J by 2 bases, with 3 bases of the junction left unmatched. CDR3 size: 15 residues. Per the germline V gene, CDR1 is MGHRA and CDR2 is YSYEKL. The CDR3 protein is CASSQESTGAYEQYF. The CDR3, as DNA: TGCGCCAGCAGCCAAGAGTCGACAGGGGCCTACGAGCAGTACTTC.

The genes are TRBV20-1 and TRBJ1-2; D ambiguous. The CDR3 runs 14 residues. CDR1 is DFQATT and CDR2 is SNEGSKA in the germline V gene (reference sequence). V was pared by 0 bases and J by 7 bases, with 15 bases between. CDR3 sequence (DNA): TGCAGTGCTAGAGATCTCATAGGACTGGGTGGCTACACCTTC. It translates to CSARDLIGLGGYTF.

In its sample, this clone was seen many times. The J gene is TRBJ2-7, the V gene TRBV7-8; 7 bases line up with TRBD2. The length of the CDR3 is 16 residues. The V segment lost 0 bases and the J segment 7 bases; nucleotides outside the gene matches: 12. Germline CDR1 SGHVS, CDR2 FQNEAQ. The CDR3 region has the DNA TGTGCCAGCAGCTTAGCGGGAGCGGGGCAGGGCAGGGAGCAGTACTTC. Its protein product is CASSLAGAGQGREQYF.

A note on this clone: A read error may account for a junction end that differs from germline. CDR3 DNA sequence: TGTGCCGGCAGTTACGTCCAGGCGGCGCAGCCCCAGCATTTT. It translates to CAGSYVQAAQPQHF. The V call is TRBV6-5, the J call TRBJ1-5, with D uncertain. The CDR3 contains 14 residues. From germline, CDR1 is MNHEY and CDR2 SVGAGI.

The chain combines TRBV7-3 with TRBJ2-1; either TRBD1 or TRBD2 may supply D (5 bases each). CDR1 is SGHTA and CDR2 is FQGTGA in the germline V gene. The CDR3 spans 14 residues. V was cut by 6 bases and J by 7 bases, with 16 bases left in between. The CDR3 loop is CASSLAGHGNEQFF. The CDR3 nucleotides are TGTGCCAGCAGTCTAGCAGGGCACGGAAATGAGCAGTTCTTC.

This clone was seen repeatedly, ten times or more. Other nucleotide sequences from this sample produce the same CDR3. The chain is built from TRBV7-2 and TRBJ2-7, with D unresolved. This CDR3 has 12 residues. The V end was cut by 2 bases, the J end by 4 bases, with 6 bases between. Per the germline V gene, CDR1 is SGHTA and CDR2 is FQGNSA. The CDR3 sequence is CASSLSGYEQYF. Here the CDR3 DNA reads TGTGCCAGCAGCTTAAGTGGTTACGAGCAGTACTTC.